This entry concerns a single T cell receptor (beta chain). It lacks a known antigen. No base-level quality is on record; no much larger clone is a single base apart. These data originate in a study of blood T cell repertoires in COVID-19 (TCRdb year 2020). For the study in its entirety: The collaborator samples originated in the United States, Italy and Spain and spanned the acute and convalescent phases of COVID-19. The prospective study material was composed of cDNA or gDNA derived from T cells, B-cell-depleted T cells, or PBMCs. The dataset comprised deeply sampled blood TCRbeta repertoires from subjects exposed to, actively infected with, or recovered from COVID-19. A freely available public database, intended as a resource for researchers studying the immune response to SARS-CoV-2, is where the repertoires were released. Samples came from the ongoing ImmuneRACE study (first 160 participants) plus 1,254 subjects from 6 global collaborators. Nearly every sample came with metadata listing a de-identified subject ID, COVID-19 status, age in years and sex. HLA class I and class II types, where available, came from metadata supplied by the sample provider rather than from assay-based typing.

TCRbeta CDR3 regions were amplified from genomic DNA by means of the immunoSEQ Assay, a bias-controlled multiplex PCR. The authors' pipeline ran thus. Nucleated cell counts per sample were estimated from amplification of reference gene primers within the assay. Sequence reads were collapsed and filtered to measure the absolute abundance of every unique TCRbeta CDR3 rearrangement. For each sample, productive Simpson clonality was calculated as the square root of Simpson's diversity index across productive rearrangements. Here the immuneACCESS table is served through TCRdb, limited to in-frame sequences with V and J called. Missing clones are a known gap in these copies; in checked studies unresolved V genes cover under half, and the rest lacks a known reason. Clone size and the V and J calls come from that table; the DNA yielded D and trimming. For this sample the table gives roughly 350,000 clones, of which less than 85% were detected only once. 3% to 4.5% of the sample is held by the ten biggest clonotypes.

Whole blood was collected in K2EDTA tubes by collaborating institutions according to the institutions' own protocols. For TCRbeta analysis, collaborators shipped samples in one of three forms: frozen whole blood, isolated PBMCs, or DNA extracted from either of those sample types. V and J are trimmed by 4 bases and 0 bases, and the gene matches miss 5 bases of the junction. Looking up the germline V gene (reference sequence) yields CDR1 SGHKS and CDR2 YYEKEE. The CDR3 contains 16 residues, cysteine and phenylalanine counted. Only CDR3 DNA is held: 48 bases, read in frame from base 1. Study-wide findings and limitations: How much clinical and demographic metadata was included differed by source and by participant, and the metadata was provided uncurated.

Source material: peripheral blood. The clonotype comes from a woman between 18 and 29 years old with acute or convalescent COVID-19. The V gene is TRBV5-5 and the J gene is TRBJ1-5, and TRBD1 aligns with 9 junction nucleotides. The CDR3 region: CASSRTGVYSNQPQHF. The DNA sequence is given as TGTGCCAGCAGCAGGACAGGGGTTTATAGCAATCAGCCCCAGCATTTT.